The sequence of this TCR beta chain was determined in a study of shared clonotypes between healthy human individuals. Study conclusions and caveats: Shared clonotypes across all four donors exceeded non-shared ones in generation probability. Roughly 5% of naive CD4 clonotypes were shared across several donors.

This CDR3 region has 16 residues. Germline loops: CDR1 PRHDT, CDR2 FYEKMQ (reference sequence). V was pared by 4 bases and J by 0 bases, with 13 bases between. As concerns this clone: The antigen remains undetermined.

Data came from immunoSEQ multiplex PCR; TCRdb stores just in-frame clones and leaves some out. In the table there are about 700,000 clones, about 90% of which are singletons. The naive CD8 fraction comprised CD45RO-negative cells positively selected for CCR7 and excluded terminally differentiated effector memory CD45RA+ cells. The rearrangement uses TRBV13 and TRBJ2-1; D is uncertain. Material for sequencing was naive CD8+ T cells sorted from blood. The receptor was isolated from a man aged 25 to 45 in good health. In nucleotides, the CDR3 is TGTGCCAGCAGCTCAGCTGTGGCTAGCTCCTACAATGAGCAGTTCTTC. Amino acids: CASSSAVASSYNEQFF.